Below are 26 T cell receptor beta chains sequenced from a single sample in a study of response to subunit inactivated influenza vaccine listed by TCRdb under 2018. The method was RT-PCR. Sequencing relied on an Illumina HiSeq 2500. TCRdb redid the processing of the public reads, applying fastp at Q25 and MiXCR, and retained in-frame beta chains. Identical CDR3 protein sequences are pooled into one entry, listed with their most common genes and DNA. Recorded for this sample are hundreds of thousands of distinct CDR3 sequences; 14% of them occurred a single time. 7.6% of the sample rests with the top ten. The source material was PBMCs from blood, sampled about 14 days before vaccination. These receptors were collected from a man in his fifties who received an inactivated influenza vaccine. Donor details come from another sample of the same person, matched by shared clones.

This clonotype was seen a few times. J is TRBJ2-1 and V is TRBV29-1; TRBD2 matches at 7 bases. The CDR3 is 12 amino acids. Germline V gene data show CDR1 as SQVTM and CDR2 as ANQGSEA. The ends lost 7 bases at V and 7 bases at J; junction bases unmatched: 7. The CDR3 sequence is CSARLALNEQFF. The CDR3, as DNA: TGCAGCGCTAGACTAGCACTTAATGAGCAGTTCTTC.

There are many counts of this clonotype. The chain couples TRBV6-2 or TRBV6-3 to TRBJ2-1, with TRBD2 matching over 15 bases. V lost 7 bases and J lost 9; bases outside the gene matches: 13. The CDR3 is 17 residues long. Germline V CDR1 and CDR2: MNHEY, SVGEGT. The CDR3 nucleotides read TGTGCCAGCACCGCCGAGGGACTAGCGGGAGGAGTGAGTGAGCAGTTCTTC. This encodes CASTAEGLAGGVSEQFF.

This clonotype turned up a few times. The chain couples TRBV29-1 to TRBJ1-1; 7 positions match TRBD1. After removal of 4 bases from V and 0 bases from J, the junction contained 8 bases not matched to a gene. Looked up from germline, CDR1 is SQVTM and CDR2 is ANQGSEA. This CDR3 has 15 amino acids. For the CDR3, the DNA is TGCAGCGTTGGCCGGAGAGGGACAGTGAACACTGAAGCTTTCTTT. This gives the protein CSVGRRGTVNTEAFF.

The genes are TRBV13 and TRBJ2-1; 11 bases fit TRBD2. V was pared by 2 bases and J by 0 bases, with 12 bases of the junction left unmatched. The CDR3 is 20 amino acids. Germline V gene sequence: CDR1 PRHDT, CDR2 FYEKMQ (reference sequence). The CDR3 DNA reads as TGTGCCAGCAGCTTAAGTGGAATACTAGCGGGAGACCACTCCTACAATGAGCAGTTCTTC. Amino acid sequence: CASSLSGILAGDHSYNEQFF.

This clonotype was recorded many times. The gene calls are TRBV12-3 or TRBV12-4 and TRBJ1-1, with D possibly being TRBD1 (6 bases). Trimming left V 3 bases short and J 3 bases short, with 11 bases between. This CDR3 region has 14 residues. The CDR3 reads CASSLGPGDTEAFF. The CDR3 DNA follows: TGTGCCAGCAGTTTGGGACCAGGGGACACTGAAGCTTTCTTT.

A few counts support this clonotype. The DNA of the CDR3 is TGTGCCACCCGCCGGGGACCTACCGGGGAGCTGTTTTTT. Translating gives CATRRGPTGELFF. The rearrangement links TRBV10-3 to TRBJ2-2; either TRBD1 or TRBD2 may supply D (5 bases each). Trimming pared 10 bases from V and 5 bases from J, leaving 14 bases between. CDR1 is ENHRY and CDR2 is SYGVKD in the germline V gene. The CDR3 runs to 13 residues.

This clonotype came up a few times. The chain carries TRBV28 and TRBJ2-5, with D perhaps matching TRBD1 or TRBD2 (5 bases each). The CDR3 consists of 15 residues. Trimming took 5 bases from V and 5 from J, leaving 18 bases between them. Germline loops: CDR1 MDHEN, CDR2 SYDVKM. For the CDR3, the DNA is TGTGCCAGCAGTCCCGGGGCAGGGATGCAGGAGACCCAGTACTTC. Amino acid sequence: CASSPGAGMQETQYF. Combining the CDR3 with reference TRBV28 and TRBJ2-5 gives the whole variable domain DVKVTQSSRYLVKRTGEKVFLECVQDMDHENMFWYRQDPGLGLRLIYFSYDVKMKEKGDIPEGYSVSREKKERFSLILESASTNQTSMYLCASSPGAGMQETQYFGPGTRLLVL.

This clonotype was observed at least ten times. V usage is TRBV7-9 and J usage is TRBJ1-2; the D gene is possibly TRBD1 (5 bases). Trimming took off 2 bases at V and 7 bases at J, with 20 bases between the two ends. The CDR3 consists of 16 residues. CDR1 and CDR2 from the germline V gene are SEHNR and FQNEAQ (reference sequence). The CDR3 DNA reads TGTGCCAGCAGCTTATCCCGAGGGGATCTTTTGGGTGGCTACACCTTC. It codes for CASSLSRGDLLGGYTF.

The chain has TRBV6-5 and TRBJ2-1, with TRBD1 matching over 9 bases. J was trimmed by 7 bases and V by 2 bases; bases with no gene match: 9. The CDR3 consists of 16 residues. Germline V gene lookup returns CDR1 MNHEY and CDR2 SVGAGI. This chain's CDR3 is CASSYPLGQGMNEQFF. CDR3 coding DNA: TGTGCCAGCAGTTACCCCCTAGGACAGGGGATGAATGAGCAGTTCTTC.

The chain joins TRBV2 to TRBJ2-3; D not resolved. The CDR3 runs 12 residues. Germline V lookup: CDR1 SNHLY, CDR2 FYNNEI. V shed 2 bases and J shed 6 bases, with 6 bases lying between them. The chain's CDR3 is CASSEWLDTQYF. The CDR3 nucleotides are TGTGCCAGCAGTGAATGGTTGGATACGCAGTATTTT. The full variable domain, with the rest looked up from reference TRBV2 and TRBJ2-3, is EPEVTQTPSHQVTQMGQEVILRCVPISNHLYFYWYRQILGQKVEFLVSFYNNEISEKSEIFDDQFSVERPDGSNFTLKIRSTKLEDSAMYFCASSEWLDTQYFGPGTRLTVL.

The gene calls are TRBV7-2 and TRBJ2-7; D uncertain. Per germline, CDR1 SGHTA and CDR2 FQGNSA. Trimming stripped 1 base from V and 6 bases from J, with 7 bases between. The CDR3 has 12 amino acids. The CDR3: CASSLVTGEQYF. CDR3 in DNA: TGTGCCAGCAGCTTAGTTACGGGCGAGCAGTACTTC.

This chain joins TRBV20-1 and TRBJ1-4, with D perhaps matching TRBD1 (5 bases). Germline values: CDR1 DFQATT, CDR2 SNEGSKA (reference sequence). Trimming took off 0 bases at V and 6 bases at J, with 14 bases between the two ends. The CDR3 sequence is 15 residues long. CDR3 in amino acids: CSARDFGQGDEKLFF. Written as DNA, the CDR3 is TGCAGTGCTAGAGATTTTGGTCAGGGAGATGAAAAACTGTTTTTT.

The CDR3 DNA is TGTGCCAGCAGTTTAGGGCAGGGATTGATCTCCTACGAGCAGTACTTC. Encoded protein: CASSLGQGLISYEQYF. This chain links TRBV12-3 or TRBV12-4 with TRBJ2-7; maybe TRBD1 (5 bases). V shed 1 base and J shed 0 bases, with 13 bases lying between them. This CDR3 contains 16 residues.

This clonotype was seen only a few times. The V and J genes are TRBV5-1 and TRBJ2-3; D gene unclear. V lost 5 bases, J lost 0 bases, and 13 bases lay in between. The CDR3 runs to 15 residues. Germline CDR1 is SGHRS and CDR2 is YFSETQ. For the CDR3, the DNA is TGCGCCAGCAGTTCTGGTGTAGTGAGCACAGATACGCAGTATTTT. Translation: CASSSGVVSTDTQYF.

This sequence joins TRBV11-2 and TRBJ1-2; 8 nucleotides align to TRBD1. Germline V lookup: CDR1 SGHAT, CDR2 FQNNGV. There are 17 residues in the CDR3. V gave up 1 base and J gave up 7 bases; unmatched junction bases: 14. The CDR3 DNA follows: TGTGCCAGCAGCTTAGCTCTTTCTCCAGGGGGCGCGGGTGGCTACACCTTC. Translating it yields CASSLALSPGGAGGYTF.

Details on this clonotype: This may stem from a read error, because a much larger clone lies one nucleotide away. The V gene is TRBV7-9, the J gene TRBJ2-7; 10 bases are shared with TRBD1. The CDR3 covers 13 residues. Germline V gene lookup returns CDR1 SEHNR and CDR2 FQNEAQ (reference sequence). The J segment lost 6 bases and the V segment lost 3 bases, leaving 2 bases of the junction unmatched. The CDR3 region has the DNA TGTGCCAGCAGCTTGGGACAGGGGCCCGAGCAGTACTTC. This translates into CASSLGQGPEQYF.

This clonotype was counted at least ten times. Here the CDR3 reads CASSLGASGANVLTF. CDR3 bases: TGTGCCAGCAGCTTGGGGGCTTCTGGGGCCAACGTCCTGACTTTC. V is TRBV5-6 and J is TRBJ2-6, with D hard to call. V shed 0 bases and J shed 1 base, with 5 bases lying between them. The CDR3 length is 15 residues. Germline assignment: CDR1 SGHDT and CDR2 YYEEEE.

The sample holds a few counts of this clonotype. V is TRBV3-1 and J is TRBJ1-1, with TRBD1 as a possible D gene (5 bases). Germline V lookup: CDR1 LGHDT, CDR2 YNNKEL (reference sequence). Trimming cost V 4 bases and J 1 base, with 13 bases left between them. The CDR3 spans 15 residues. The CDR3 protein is CASSPRAGQNTEAFF. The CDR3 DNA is TGTGCCAGCAGCCCCAGAGCAGGGCAGAACACTGAAGCTTTCTTT. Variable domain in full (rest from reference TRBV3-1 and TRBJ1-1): DTAVSQTPKYLVTQMGNDKSIKCEQNLGHDTMYWYKQDSKKFLKIMFSYNNKELIINETVPNRFSPKSPDKAHLNLHINSLELGDSAVYFCASSPRAGQNTEAFFGQGTRLTVV.

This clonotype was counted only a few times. The CDR3 bases are TGTGCCAGCAGTTTCGGGGCCAACGTCCTGACTTTC. Translated, it gives CASSFGANVLTF. The genes are TRBV6-2 or TRBV6-3 and TRBJ2-6; D is uncertain. CDR3 size: 12 residues. CDR1 and CDR2 (germline): MNHEY, SVGEGT. V dropped 4 bases and J dropped 4 bases, with 2 bases sitting between them.

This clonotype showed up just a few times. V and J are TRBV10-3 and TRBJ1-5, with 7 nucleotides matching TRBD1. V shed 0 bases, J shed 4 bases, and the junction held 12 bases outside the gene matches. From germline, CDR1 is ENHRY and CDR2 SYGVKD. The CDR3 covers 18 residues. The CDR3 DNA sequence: TGTGCCATCAGTGAGTCGGGGTTACAAGGGACAGATAATCAGCCCCAGCATTTT. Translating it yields CAISESGLQGTDNQPQHF.

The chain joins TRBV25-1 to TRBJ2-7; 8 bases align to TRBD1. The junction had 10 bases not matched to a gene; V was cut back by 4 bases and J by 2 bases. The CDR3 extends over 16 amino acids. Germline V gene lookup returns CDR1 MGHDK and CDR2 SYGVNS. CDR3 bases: TGTGCCAGCAGTGGAACAAGACAGGGGTTTACCTACGAGCAGTACTTC. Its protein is CASSGTRQGFTYEQYF.

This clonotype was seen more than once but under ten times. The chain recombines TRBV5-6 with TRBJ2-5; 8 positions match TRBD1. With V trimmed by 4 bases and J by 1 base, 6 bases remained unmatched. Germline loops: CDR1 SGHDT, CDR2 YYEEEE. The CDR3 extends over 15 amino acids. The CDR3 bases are TGTGCCAGCAGCGTCGACAGGGGACTCCAAGAGACCCAGTACTTC. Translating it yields CASSVDRGLQETQYF.

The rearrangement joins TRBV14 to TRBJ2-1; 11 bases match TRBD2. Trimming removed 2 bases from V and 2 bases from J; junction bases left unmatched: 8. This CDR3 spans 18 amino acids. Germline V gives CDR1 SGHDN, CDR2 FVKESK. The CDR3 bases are TGTGCCAGCAGCCAAAGGGGGGTACTAGCGGGGGCCTACAATGAGCAGTTCTTC. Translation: CASSQRGVLAGAYNEQFF. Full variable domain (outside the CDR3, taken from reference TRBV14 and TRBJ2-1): EAGVTQFPSHSVIEKGQTVTLRCDPISGHDNLYWYRRVMGKEIKFLLHFVKESKQDESGMPNNRFLAERTGGTYSTLKVQPAELEDSGVYFCASSQRGVLAGAYNEQFFGPGTRLTVL.

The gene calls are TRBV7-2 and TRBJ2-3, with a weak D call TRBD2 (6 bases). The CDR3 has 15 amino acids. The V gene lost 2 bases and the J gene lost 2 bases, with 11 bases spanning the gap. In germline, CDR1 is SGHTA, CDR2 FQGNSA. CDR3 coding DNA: TGTGCCAGCAGCTTATGGGGACTCATCACAGATACGCAGTATTTT. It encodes CASSLWGLITDTQYF. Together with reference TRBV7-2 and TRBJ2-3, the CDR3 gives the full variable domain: GAGVSQSPSNKVTEKGKDVELRCDPISGHTALYWYRQSLGQGLEFLIYFQGNSAPDKSGLPSDRFSAERTGGSVSTLTIQRTQQEDSAVYLCASSLWGLITDTQYFGPGTRLTVL.

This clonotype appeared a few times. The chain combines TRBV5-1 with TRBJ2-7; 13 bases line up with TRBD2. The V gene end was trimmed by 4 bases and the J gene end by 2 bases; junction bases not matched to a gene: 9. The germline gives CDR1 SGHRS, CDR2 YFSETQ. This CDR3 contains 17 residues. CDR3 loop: CASSPKLAGGPTYEQYF. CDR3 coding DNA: TGCGCCAGCAGCCCCAAACTAGCGGGAGGGCCGACCTACGAGCAGTACTTC.

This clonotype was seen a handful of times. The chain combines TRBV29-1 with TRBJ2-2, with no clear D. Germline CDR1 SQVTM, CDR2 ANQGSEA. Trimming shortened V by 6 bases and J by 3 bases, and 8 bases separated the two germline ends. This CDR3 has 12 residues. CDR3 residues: CSVTADTGELFF. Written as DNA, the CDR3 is TGCAGCGTAACAGCAGACACCGGGGAGCTGTTTTTT.